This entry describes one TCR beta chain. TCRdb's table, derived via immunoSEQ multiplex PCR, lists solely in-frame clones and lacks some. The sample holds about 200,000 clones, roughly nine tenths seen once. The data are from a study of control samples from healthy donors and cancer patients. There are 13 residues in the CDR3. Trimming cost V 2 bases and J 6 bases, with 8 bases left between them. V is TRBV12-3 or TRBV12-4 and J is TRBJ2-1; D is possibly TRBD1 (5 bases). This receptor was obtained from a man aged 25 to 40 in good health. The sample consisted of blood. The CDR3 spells CASSLRGLNEQFF. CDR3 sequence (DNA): TGTGCCAGCAGTTTAAGGGGCCTCAATGAGCAGTTCTTC.